These 26 T cell receptor beta chains came from one sample sequenced in a study of blood T cell repertoires in COVID-19. The repertoire was sequenced with immunoSEQ multiplex PCR; TCRdb's copy has only in-frame clones and lacks some. The sample records 250,000 to 300,000 clones, 85% to 90% being singletons. Sequencing was performed on PBMCs or T cells enriched from blood (not recorded which). All receptors come from a woman aged 45-65 years who had been exposed to COVID-19.

The rearrangement uses TRBV12-3 or TRBV12-4 and TRBJ2-1; D gene ambiguous. The CDR3 sequence is 12 residues long. Trimming pared 3 bases from V and 6 bases from J, leaving 6 bases between. The CDR3, as DNA: TGTGCCAGCAGTTTTAATATCAATGAGCAGTTCTTC. It translates to CASSFNINEQFF.

The chain links TRBV4-1 to TRBJ2-3; 9 bases match TRBD1. Germline V gives CDR1 MGHRA, CDR2 YSYEKL. This CDR3 spans 16 amino acids. The V segment lost 6 bases and the J segment 2 bases; nucleotides outside the gene matches: 9. In nucleotides, the CDR3 is TGCGCCAGCAGACCACGACAGGGGGTTTCCACAGATACGCAGTATTTT. It yields the protein CASRPRQGVSTDTQYF.

This sequence joins TRBV6-5 and TRBJ2-7; D is perhaps TRBD2 (6 bases). The CDR3 sequence is 13 residues long. Germline loops: CDR1 MNHEY, CDR2 SVGAGI. The ends were cut back, 8 bases at V and 2 bases at J, with 13 bases in the middle. DNA for the CDR3: TGTGCCAGCGTAGCCCGGGGGACCTACGAGCAGTACTTC. Residues: CASVARGTYEQYF.

The chain is built from TRBV18 and TRBJ1-6, with D possibly matching TRBD1 (5 bases). V was clipped by 1 base and J by 8 bases, with 6 bases between them. Germline V gene sequence: CDR1 KGHSH, CDR2 LQKENI. The CDR3 is 13 residues long. The CDR3 nucleotides are TGTGCCAGCTCACCACTCAGGGATTCACCCCTCCACTTT. Encoded protein: CASSPLRDSPLHF.

The genes are TRBV15 and TRBJ2-2, with no clear D. V lost 1 base to trimming and J lost 3 bases, with 12 bases between them. Germline V gene sequence: CDR1 LNHNV, CDR2 YYDKDF (reference sequence). CDR3 length equals 16 residues. CDR3: CATSRGAAMDTGELFF. CDR3 DNA sequence: TGTGCCACCAGCAGAGGAGCCGCCATGGACACCGGGGAGCTGTTTTTT.

The V gene is TRBV19, the J gene TRBJ1-2; 8 bases match TRBD1. This CDR3 has 14 residues. V lost 7 bases to trimming and J lost 0 bases; unmatched junction nucleotides: 4. Germline values: CDR1 LNHDA, CDR2 SQIVND (reference sequence). The CDR3 loop is CASTRTGSNYGYTF. CDR3 coding DNA: TGTGCCAGTACCCGGACAGGGTCTAACTATGGCTACACCTTC.

The chain employs TRBV2 and TRBJ2-5, with 9 bases matching TRBD2. The CDR3 covers 15 residues. Germline loops: CDR1 SNHLY, CDR2 FYNNEI. With V trimmed by 6 bases and J by 0 bases, 5 bases remained unmatched. CDR3 in DNA: TGTGCCAGCAGGAAGCCTAGCGGGGACCAAGAGACCCAGTACTTC. Translation gives CASRKPSGDQETQYF.

The rearrangement joins TRBV9 to TRBJ2-3; D is unclear. CDR1 is SGDLS and CDR2 is YYNGEE in the germline V gene. The V end was cut by 0 bases, the J end by 2 bases, with 10 bases between. The CDR3 sequence is 15 residues long. Here the CDR3 DNA reads TGTGCCAGCAGCGTAGCTAGGAACCCCACAGATACGCAGTATTTT. The encoded protein is CASSVARNPTDTQYF.

This chain uses TRBV18 with TRBJ1-3; possibly TRBD1 for D (5 bases). CDR3 length: 17 residues. CDR1 and CDR2 (germline): KGHSH, LQKENI. The V end was cut by 4 bases, the J end by 0 bases, with 16 bases between. CDR3 amino acids: CASSHYPTGGSGNTIYF. CDR3 nucleotide sequence: TGTGCCAGCTCACACTACCCGACCGGGGGCTCTGGAAACACCATATATTTT.

The rearrangement joins TRBV19 to TRBJ1-2; 11 nucleotides align to TRBD1. Germline CDR1 reads LNHDA; CDR2 reads SQIVND (reference sequence). CDR3 length: 14 residues. The J segment lost 5 bases and the V segment lost 7 bases, leaving 6 bases of the junction unmatched. In DNA, the CDR3 is TGTGCCAGTACCCCGGACAGGGGGCTTTATGGCTACACCTTC. The encoded protein is CASTPDRGLYGYTF.

The chain uses TRBV6-1 and TRBJ1-6; the D gene is possibly TRBD1 (5 bases). Germline CDR1 and CDR2: MNHNS and SASEGT. This CDR3 comprises 13 residues. Trimming pared 3 bases from V and 7 bases from J, leaving 7 bases between. For the CDR3, the DNA is TGTGCCAGCAGTGAGAACAGGAATTCACCCCTCCACTTT. This encodes CASSENRNSPLHF.

This clone was counted a single time. V is TRBV5-6 and J is TRBJ2-1; the match to TRBD2 covers 12 bases. J gave up 8 bases and V 0 bases, and 9 bases lay outside the gene matches. Germline CDR1 SGHDT, CDR2 YYEEEE. This CDR3 spans 17 amino acids. Here the CDR3 reads CASSLGLAGVVTHEQFF. The CDR3 bases are TGTGCCAGCAGCTTGGGACTAGCGGGGGTGGTCACCCATGAGCAGTTCTTC.

The V gene is TRBV28, the J gene TRBJ1-2; TRBD1 aligns across 9 bases. Germline lookup yields CDR1 MDHEN and CDR2 SYDVKM. The CDR3 runs 15 residues. V lost 6 bases and J lost 8; bases outside the gene matches: 13. The CDR3 DNA follows: TGTGCCAGCAGCCCAATGGGACAGGGTGTCCGCGGCTACACCTTC. This sequence encodes CASSPMGQGVRGYTF.

The rearrangement links TRBV18 to TRBJ2-3, with 7 bases identical to TRBD2. In germline, CDR1 is KGHSH, CDR2 LQKENI. The CDR3 totals 16 residues. With 6 bases clipped from V and 2 bases from J, the junction kept 11 bases outside the gene matches. The CDR3, as DNA: TGTGCCAGCTCCCAAAATCCTGGACTAGACACAGATACGCAGTATTTT. It is translated as CASSQNPGLDTDTQYF. Variable domain in full (rest from reference TRBV18 and TRBJ2-3): NAGVMQNPRHLVRRRGQEARLRCSPMKGHSHVYWYRQLPEEGLKFMVYLQKENIIDESGMPKERFSAEFPKEGPSILRIQQVVRGDSAAYFCASSQNPGLDTDTQYFGPGTRLTVL.

V is TRBV3-1 (or the pseudogene TRBV3-2) and J is TRBJ2-3; D not certain. Trimming removed 5 bases at V and 2 bases at J, with 17 bases between. Germline CDR1 and CDR2: LGHDT and YNNKEL (reference sequence). The CDR3 totals 16 residues. The CDR3 sequence is CASSEGTRRPTDTQYF. DNA for the CDR3: TGTGCCAGCAGCGAAGGAACCCGGAGACCCACAGATACGCAGTATTTT.

The chain employs TRBV5-1 and TRBJ2-3; 8 bases agree with TRBD1. The CDR3 length is 15 residues. The germline V gene has CDR1 SGHRS and CDR2 YFSETQ. Unmatched junction bases numbered 6, after V lost 0 bases and J lost 6 bases. CDR3 coding DNA: TGCGCCAGCAGCTTGGGGACAGGGTTGGTGGATACGCAGTATTTT. Its protein is CASSLGTGLVDTQYF.

The chain recombines TRBV29-1 with TRBJ1-2; a possible D gene is TRBD1 (5 bases). V lost 5 bases, J lost 2 bases, and 15 bases lay in between. CDR1 SQVTM and CDR2 ANQGSEA come from the germline V gene. The CDR3 is 14 amino acids. CDR3 sequence (DNA): TGCAGCGTTCGAGAGTCAGGGAAGAACTATGGCTACACCTTC. Residues: CSVRESGKNYGYTF.

This clone was picked up many times. The chain recombines TRBV4-1 with TRBJ1-1; possibly TRBD1 for D (6 bases). CDR1 and CDR2 from the germline V gene are MGHRA and YSYEKL. CDR3 length equals 18 residues. Trimming removed 3 bases from V and 1 base from J, with 21 bases in between. The chain's CDR3 is CASSQFLWGHRTNTEAFF. In nucleotides, the CDR3 is TGCGCCAGCAGCCAGTTTCTTTGGGGGCACAGGACGAACACTGAAGCTTTCTTT.

V is TRBV19 and J is TRBJ1-6; possibly TRBD1 for D (5 bases). The CDR3 consists of 13 residues. V shed 4 bases and J shed 7 bases, with 8 bases lying between them. Germline V gives CDR1 LNHDA, CDR2 SQIVND (reference sequence). The CDR3 is CASSTRGNSPLHF. CDR3 bases: TGTGCCAGTAGTACTCGGGGGAATTCACCCCTCCACTTT. Supplemented by reference TRBV19 and TRBJ1-6, the full variable domain reads DGGITQSPKYLFRKEGQNVTLSCEQNLNHDAMYWYRQDPGQGLRLIYYSQIVNDFQKGDIAEGYSVSREKKESFPLTVTSAQKNPTAFYLCASSTRGNSPLHFGNGTRLTVT.

The CDR3 DNA reads as TGTGCCAGCAGCTTACGCTTCGATGCGGGGACCCAGTACTTC. Its protein product is CASSLRFDAGTQYF. The chain is built from TRBV7-2 and TRBJ2-5, with a possible D match to TRBD2 (5 bases). Germline values: CDR1 SGHTA, CDR2 FQGNSA. V was cut by 2 bases and J by 7 bases, with 14 bases left in between. The CDR3 has 14 residues.

The chain combines TRBV14 with TRBJ1-4; weak D call: TRBD1 (6 bases). Between the trimmed V and J ends, which lost 5 bases and 0 bases, there was a span of 10 bases. The CDR3 extends over 15 amino acids. CDR1 and CDR2 from the germline V gene are SGHDN and FVKESK. The CDR3 here is CASSSRQATNEKLFF. The CDR3 bases are TGTGCCAGCAGCTCCCGACAGGCAACTAATGAAAAACTGTTTTTT.

The genes are TRBV7-2 and TRBJ2-7, with 15 positions matching TRBD2. The CDR3 runs 16 residues. The V and J ends lost 5 bases and 2 bases, in that order; junction bases with no gene match: 4. The germline V gene encodes CDR1 SGHTA and CDR2 FQGNSA. CDR3 region: CASSPGLAGGAYEQYF. The CDR3 nucleotides are TGTGCCAGCAGCCCCGGACTAGCGGGGGGGGCCTACGAGCAGTACTTC.

The genes are TRBV10-3 and TRBJ1-6; 7 bases agree with TRBD1. With V trimmed by 8 bases and J by 7 bases, 14 bases remained unmatched. CDR1 is ENHRY and CDR2 is SYGVKD in the germline V gene. The CDR3 runs to 16 residues. The CDR3 protein is CAISPGGSEQNSPLHF. CDR3 bases: TGTGCCATCTCCCCAGGGGGGTCTGAGCAAAATTCACCCCTCCACTTT.

The chain carries TRBV2 and TRBJ2-7; 7 positions agree with TRBD2. CDR1 is SNHLY and CDR2 is FYNNEI in the germline V gene. Losses at the gene ends were 1 base for V and 2 bases for J; bases not matched to a gene: 5. This CDR3 comprises 15 residues. DNA for the CDR3: TGTGCCAGCAGTGAAGGCGGGGGAACAACCTACGAGCAGTACTTC. Its translation: CASSEGGGTTYEQYF.

The J gene is TRBJ2-5, the V gene TRBV6-5, with D maybe TRBD1 (5 bases). The CDR3 contains 13 residues. Germline V gene data show CDR1 as MNHEY and CDR2 as SVGAGI. With 6 bases removed from V and 3 bases from J, the gap between germline ends came to 11 bases. The CDR3 loop reads CASSLTDEETQYF. CDR3 nucleotide sequence: TGTGCCAGCAGCTTGACAGACGAAGAGACCCAGTACTTC.

This sequence joins TRBV6-5 and TRBJ2-2; perhaps TRBD2 as D (5 bases). The CDR3 loop spans 16 amino acids. V lost 1 base and J lost 3, with 12 bases in between. The germline gives CDR1 MNHEY, CDR2 SVGAGI. CDR3 amino acids: CASSYLWTPYTGELFF. In nucleotides, the CDR3 is TGTGCCAGCAGTTACTTGTGGACTCCTTACACCGGGGAGCTGTTTTTT.